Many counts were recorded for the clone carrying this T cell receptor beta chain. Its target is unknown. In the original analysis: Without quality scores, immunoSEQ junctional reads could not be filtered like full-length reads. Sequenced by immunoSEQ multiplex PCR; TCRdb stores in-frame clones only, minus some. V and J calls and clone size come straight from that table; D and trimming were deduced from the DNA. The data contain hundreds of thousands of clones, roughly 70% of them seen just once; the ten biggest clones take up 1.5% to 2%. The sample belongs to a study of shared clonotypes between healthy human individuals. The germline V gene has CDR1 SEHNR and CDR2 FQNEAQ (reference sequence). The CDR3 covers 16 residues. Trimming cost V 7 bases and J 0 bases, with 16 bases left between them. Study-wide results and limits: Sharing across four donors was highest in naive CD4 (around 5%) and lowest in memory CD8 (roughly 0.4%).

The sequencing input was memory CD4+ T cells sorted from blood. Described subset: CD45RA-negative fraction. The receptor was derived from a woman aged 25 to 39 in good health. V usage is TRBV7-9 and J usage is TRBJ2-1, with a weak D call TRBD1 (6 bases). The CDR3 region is CASTETRDISYNEQFF. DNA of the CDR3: TGTGCCAGCACCGAAACCCGGGACATCTCCTACAATGAGCAGTTCTTC.